Reported below is one TCR beta chain. This specimen comes from a study of patients and donors after allogeneic stem cell transplantation. The CDR3 consists of 16 residues. Germline V gene lookup returns CDR1 MNHNS and CDR2 SASEGT. V was pared by 6 bases and J by 4 bases, with 18 bases between. TCRdb fed the RT-PCR reads into MiXCR, producing one record per CDR3 protein. The sample lists 920,000 or so distinct CDR3 sequences, more than 15% occurring once. This receptor was obtained from a human donor who was either an allogeneic HSCT recipient or a stem cell or donor lymphocyte infusion donor (not recorded which). It is not recorded whose cells these are; they may come from a transplant donor. The sequenced sample was blood, either unsorted or a sorted T cell fraction (not recorded which). The chain uses TRBV6-1 and TRBJ1-4, with D possibly matching TRBD1 (6 bases). CDR3 region: CASSAGQISVNEKLFF. For the CDR3, the DNA is TGTGCCAGCAGCGCCGGACAGATCTCCGTTAATGAAAAACTGTTTTTT.